This TCR beta chain is drawn from a study of cytomegalovirus exposure and HLA in healthy donors. As for the study in general: Out of 150 million to 200 million T cells, an earlier analysis found some 110 million unique TCR beta sequences in total. Study-wide findings and caveats: A likely sequencing artifact accounted for one observed cluster of highly shared sequence variants. Segments of the TCR beta V type were, in most cases, productive about 87% or about 30% of the time in an earlier analysis. With DRB1 most and HLA-C fewest, TCR association rates differed between HLA loci in a later analysis.

This clone was seen just once. As yet, its antigen is unknown. This same CDR3 is encoded by further DNA sequences in the sample. PCR employed 60 Vbeta and 13 Jbeta primers. Sequencing was performed with immunoSEQ multiplex PCR; in TCRdb, only in-frame clones are kept and a portion is missing. This table has approximately 130,000 clones, 81% appearing once. Sequencing was done on a sample of PBMCs. This TCR was recovered from a middle-aged woman in good health and CMV-seronegative.

CDR3 amino acids: CASSLLGQGVYEQYF. CDR3 bases: TGTGCCAGCAGCTTGTTAGGACAGGGGGTCTACGAGCAGTACTTC. The rearrangement joins TRBV5-6 to TRBJ2-7, with 10 bases matching TRBD1. The CDR3 covers 15 residues. Germline V gene lookup returns CDR1 SGHDT and CDR2 YYEEEE. V trimming: 1 base; J trimming: 3 bases; junction bases outside the gene matches: 4.